The sequence of this T cell receptor (beta chain) was determined in a study of cytotoxic CD8 clonotypes in ibrutinib-treated CLL (dated by TCRdb to the early 2020s). With regard to the full study: The cohort had around twelve relapsed/refractory and 15 treatment-naive patients; 17 to 18 were IGHV unmutated. Responses were partial in some 24 patients and complete in 2; after median about 70 months follow-up, around 14 stayed in remission and about twelve progressed. Response samples were taken after a median of roughly eleven months on treatment, ranging from about 6 to 40 months. On average, each sample had 255,043 productive templates and more than 75,000 productive rearrangements. Of the 70 to 100 people in the trial, approximately 28 had longitudinal samples available. Cryopreserved peripheral blood mononuclear cells were obtained prior to treatment, at the time of response, and at either disease progression or sustained remission. All remission and progressive disease samples were collected while patients were still receiving ibrutinib.

Details on this clone: Its antigen is still unknown. No much larger clone is present one base from it, and per-base qualities are unavailable.

The time point label on this specimen signifies: progressive disease on ibrutinib. For TCR beta library preparation, about 2.2 micrograms of genomic DNA were extracted from the cryopreserved PBMCs. High-throughput TCR beta sequencing was performed on longitudinal blood samples from CLL patients receiving ibrutinib monotherapy. The patients took part in an open-label, single-center phase 2 trial of ibrutinib monotherapy. The paper as a whole reports these results and caveats: Baseline clonality was found to be higher than that of age-matched healthy donors and was strongly correlated with circulating CD8+ T-cell counts. Sampling times were not matched between patients in sustained remission and patients whose disease was progressing, and lymph node repertoires were not examined. Public clonotypes were rare and either shrank or stayed stable during treatment, and the rise in clonality at ibrutinib response reflected expansion of private clonotypes. An increase in clonality was observed at ibrutinib response, with clonality remaining stable during sustained remission and falling back toward baseline at progression.

The CDR3 contains 13 residues, cysteine and phenylalanine counted. The sequence is cut down to CDR3 DNA, 39 bases in frame from base 1. CDR1 MNHEY and CDR2 SVGAGI were looked up in the germline V gene. The junction carries 13 bases between V and J, which are trimmed by 9 bases and 2 bases respectively. A MiSeq instrument was used for deep resolution sequencing, which targeted depths ranging from 1 in 1 million up to 1 in 200,000 T cells, with coverage averaging 10x for each clonotype. The immunoSEQ hsTCRB Kit was used to generate TCR beta libraries. On the authors' methods: ImmunoSEQ Data Assistant and ImmunoSEQ Analyzer were used for data analysis, and V, D and J genes were assigned according to IMGT definitions. Clonality, which ranges from 0 to 1, was calculated by subtracting the normalized Shannon entropy of productive rearrangement frequencies from one. Only overrepresented clonotypes making up at least 0.05% of the repertoire of each patient were included in the public clonotype analysis. Approximately 12 repertoires from age-matched healthy donors, obtained from immuneACCESS, served as clonality controls. Held by TCRdb, this immuneACCESS table contains in-frame sequences only and omits some clones. Under half of the omission traces to an unresolved V gene where checked; the cause of the rest is unknown. V and J calls and clone size are as listed in that table; D and trimming were resolved from the DNA. The sample table shows 250,000 to 350,000 clones, and about 72% are seen once. The ten largest clones add up to 5.6% of the sample.

The chain is made from TRBV6-5 and TRBJ1-2, and TRBD1 may be the D gene, going by 5 matching bases. This receptor was obtained from a human donor with chronic lymphocytic leukemia. Sequences were derived from PBMCs, sampled at disease progression, from a patient treated with ibrutinib. The sequence in DNA is TGTGCCAGTAATAGCGCAGGGAACTATGGCTACACCTTC. Its coded protein is CASNSAGNYGYTF.